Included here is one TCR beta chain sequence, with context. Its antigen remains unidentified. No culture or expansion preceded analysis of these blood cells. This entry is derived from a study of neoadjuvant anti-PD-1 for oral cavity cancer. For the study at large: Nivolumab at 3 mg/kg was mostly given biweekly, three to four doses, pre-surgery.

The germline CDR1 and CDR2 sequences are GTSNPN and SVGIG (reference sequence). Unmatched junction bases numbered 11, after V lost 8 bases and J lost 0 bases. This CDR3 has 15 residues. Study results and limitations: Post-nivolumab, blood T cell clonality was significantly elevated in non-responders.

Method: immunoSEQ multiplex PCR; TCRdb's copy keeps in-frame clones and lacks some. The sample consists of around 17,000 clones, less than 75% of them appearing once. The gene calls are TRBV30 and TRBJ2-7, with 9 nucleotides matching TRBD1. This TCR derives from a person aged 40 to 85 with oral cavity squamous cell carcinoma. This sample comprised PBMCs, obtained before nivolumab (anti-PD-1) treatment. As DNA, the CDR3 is TGTGCCGTCGGACCCAGGGACAGGGCCTCCTACGAGCAGTACTTC. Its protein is CAVGPRDRASYEQYF.